Following are 21 T cell receptor beta chains from one sample sequenced in a study of shared clonotypes between healthy human individuals. Here immunoSEQ multiplex PCR was the method, and the copy in TCRdb shows in-frame clones only, minus some. The repertoire includes 300,000 to 350,000 clones, about 70% of them detected once, and 10% sits in the top ten. The sequenced sample was memory CD4+ T cells sorted from blood. The sample's subset: CD45RA-negative fraction. These receptors came from a man aged 30 to 45 in good health.

This clone was picked up a small number of times. This rearrangement joins TRBV6-1 to TRBJ2-1, with 7 bases that match TRBD2. J was trimmed by 5 bases and V by 6 bases; bases with no gene match: 10. CDR3 size: 15 residues. Germline loops: CDR1 MNHNS, CDR2 SASEGT. CDR3 residues: CASSKSLADNNEQFF. CDR3 sequence (DNA): TGTGCCAGCAGCAAAAGCCTAGCGGATAACAATGAGCAGTTCTTC.

This clone was found a few times. This chain joins TRBV5-1 and TRBJ2-3; no clear D gene. Germline CDR1 and CDR2: SGHRS and YFSETQ. This CDR3 is built from 15 residues. Trimming stripped 2 bases from V and 1 base from J, with 11 bases between. CDR3 sequence (DNA): TGCGCCAGCAGCTTCCAGCGTCGGGGCACAGATACGCAGTATTTT. Encoded protein: CASSFQRRGTDTQYF.

This clone was seen only once. The chain is built from TRBV7-9 and TRBJ2-7; D ambiguous. V was cut by 5 bases and J by 5 bases, with 10 bases left in between. This CDR3 is built from 12 residues. Germline assignment: CDR1 SEHNR and CDR2 FQNEAQ (reference sequence). CDR3: CASSVLGNEQYF. CDR3 coding DNA: TGTGCCAGCAGCGTGTTGGGGAACGAGCAGTACTTC.

The V and J genes are TRBV7-2 and TRBJ2-5; D is possibly TRBD2 (6 bases). Trimming cost V 5 bases and J 4 bases, with 11 bases left between them. Germline V lookup: CDR1 SGHTA, CDR2 FQGNSA. This CDR3 region has 13 residues. The CDR3 protein is CASSGAGLETQYF. The CDR3 bases are TGTGCCAGCAGCGGTGCGGGATTAGAGACCCAGTACTTC.

This clone has a single count. V is TRBV2 and J is TRBJ2-7; D perhaps matches TRBD1 (5 bases). The V and J ends lost 5 bases and 6 bases respectively, with 23 bases between them. Germline assignment: CDR1 SNHLY and CDR2 FYNNEI. The CDR3 loop spans 16 amino acids. In DNA, the CDR3 is TGTGCCAGCAGTAAGGCAAGACAGACCGTTTCTGGCGAGCAGTACTTC. This gives the protein CASSKARQTVSGEQYF. Variable domain in full (rest from reference TRBV2 and TRBJ2-7): EPEVTQTPSHQVTQMGQEVILRCVPISNHLYFYWYRQILGQKVEFLVSFYNNEISEKSEIFDDQFSVERPDGSNFTLKIRSTKLEDSAMYFCASSKARQTVSGEQYFGPGTRLTVT.

The rearrangement links TRBV18 to TRBJ1-2; 8 bases line up with TRBD1. Trimming took 4 bases from V and 0 from J; bases not matched to a gene: 1. Germline V gene data show CDR1 as KGHSH and CDR2 as LQKENI. This CDR3 region has 14 residues. DNA of the CDR3: TGTGCCAGCTCACTGGGACAGGCTAACTATGGCTACACCTTC. This translates into CASSLGQANYGYTF.

At least ten counts were recorded for this clone. The chain uses TRBV28 and TRBJ2-7; TRBD1 is a possible D gene (5 bases). CDR3 length: 16 amino acids. Germline loops: CDR1 MDHEN, CDR2 SYDVKM. V lost 5 bases to trimming and J lost 0 bases, with 17 bases between them. The CDR3 sequence is CASSGNRRRSSYEQYF. CDR3 nucleotide sequence: TGTGCCAGCAGTGGAAACAGGAGACGAAGCTCCTACGAGCAGTACTTC.

The V gene is TRBV5-1, the J gene TRBJ2-2, with TRBD1 matching 9 bases. V shed 3 bases, J shed 0 bases, and the junction held 9 bases outside the gene matches. The CDR3 has 18 amino acids. Germline lookup yields CDR1 SGHRS and CDR2 YFSETQ. CDR3 coding DNA: TGCGCCAGCAGCTCCGACCCCGGGACAGGGCCGAACACCGGGGAGCTGTTTTTT. This encodes CASSSDPGTGPNTGELFF.

This clone was seen only once. The chain carries TRBV5-1 and TRBJ2-7; D is undetermined. This CDR3 spans 14 amino acids. V lost 0 bases to trimming and J lost 2 bases, with 9 bases between them. Germline CDR1 is SGHRS and CDR2 is YFSETQ. The CDR3 loop is CASSLGMGTYEQYF. The CDR3 DNA sequence: TGCGCCAGCAGCTTGGGTATGGGGACCTACGAGCAGTACTTC.

The rearrangement links TRBV10-3 to TRBJ2-7; D perhaps matches TRBD1 (7 bases). V shed 8 bases and J shed 0 bases, with 14 bases lying between them. This CDR3 contains 14 residues. Germline CDR1 is ENHRY and CDR2 is SYGVKD. The CDR3 here is CAIRGTAVSYEQYF. CDR3 coding DNA: TGTGCCATCCGCGGGACAGCAGTCTCCTACGAGCAGTACTTC.

In the case of this clone: This sample also contains other DNA sequences that code for the same CDR3. This chain connects TRBV5-1 to TRBJ2-3; TRBD2 matches 9 bases. The CDR3 is 15 residues long. V was clipped by 0 bases and J by 3 bases; unmatched bases: 2. The germline CDR1 and CDR2 sequences are SGHRS and YFSETQ. CDR3 in amino acids: CASSLGLAGTDTQYF. The CDR3 nucleotides read TGCGCCAGCAGCTTGGGCCTAGCGGGAACAGATACGCAGTATTTT.

This clone has only a few counts. This sequence joins TRBV6-1 and TRBJ2-1; 10 bases fit TRBD1. Germline V gives CDR1 MNHNS, CDR2 SASEGT. The CDR3 has 16 residues. V trimming: 1 base; J trimming: 4 bases; junction bases outside the gene matches: 4. The chain's CDR3 is CASSEVGTGAYNEQFF. The CDR3 DNA reads as TGTGCCAGCAGTGAAGTGGGGACAGGGGCATACAATGAGCAGTTCTTC.

This CDR3 is CASSPPYQPQHF. The CDR3, as DNA: TGTGCCAGCAGTCCCCCCTACCAGCCCCAGCATTTT. This chain links TRBV28 with TRBJ1-5; D unclear. Trimming removed 5 bases at V and 7 bases at J, with 9 bases between. Germline CDR1 MDHEN, CDR2 SYDVKM. The CDR3 runs 12 residues.

This clone was seen only once. Written as DNA, the CDR3 is TGTGCCAGCAGCTTAACGGTCCAAGAGACCCAGTACTTC. Protein sequence: CASSLTVQETQYF. The chain joins TRBV11-2 to TRBJ2-5; the D is unclear. Germline V gene data show CDR1 as SGHAT and CDR2 as FQNNGV. The CDR3 is made up of 13 amino acids. With 2 bases removed from V and 1 base from J, the gap between germline ends came to 5 bases.

The chain combines TRBV10-2 with TRBJ1-5; D gene uncertain. The CDR3 spans 13 residues. CDR1 and CDR2 from the germline V gene are WSHSY and SAAADI. Trimming took 6 bases from V and 4 from J, leaving 10 bases between them. CDR3 region: CASRGGSNQPQHF. The CDR3 coding sequence is TGCGCCAGCAGAGGAGGTTCAAATCAGCCCCAGCATTTT.

This clone was seen ten or more times. This rearrangement joins TRBV19 to TRBJ1-5, with a weak D call TRBD1 (5 bases). The CDR3 runs to 14 residues. In germline, CDR1 is LNHDA, CDR2 SQIVND (reference sequence). The V gene lost 6 bases and the J gene lost 3 bases, with 12 bases spanning the gap. This CDR3 is CASSLDRYNQPQHF. In nucleotides, the CDR3 is TGTGCCAGTAGCCTCGACAGATACAATCAGCCCCAGCATTTT.

CDR3 sequence: CADPQGSYEQYF. The CDR3 DNA sequence: TGTGCAGACCCCCAGGGCTCCTACGAGCAGTACTTC. The rearrangement joins TRBV6-4 to TRBJ2-7; D is perhaps TRBD1 (5 bases). The CDR3 runs to 12 residues. Per the germline V gene, CDR1 is MRHNA and CDR2 is SNTAGT.

V is TRBV7-9 and J is TRBJ2-3; 12 nucleotides line up with TRBD2. J was trimmed by 2 bases and V by 4 bases; bases with no gene match: 7. The CDR3 totals 17 residues. Germline CDR1 and CDR2: SEHNR and FQNEAQ (reference sequence). The CDR3 spells CASSSRTSGAVTDTQYF. Here the CDR3 DNA reads TGTGCCAGCAGCTCACGGACTAGCGGGGCGGTCACAGATACGCAGTATTTT.

The sample holds a few counts of this clone. The V gene is TRBV7-8, the J gene TRBJ1-2, with TRBD1 matching 9 bases. This CDR3 is 14 amino acids long. CDR1 and CDR2 from the germline V gene are SGHVS and FQNEAQ. With V trimmed by 5 bases and J by 8 bases, 9 bases remained unmatched. CDR3 DNA: TGTGCCAGCAGCCATATACAGGGGGCAGAGGGCTACACCTTC. Translated: CASSHIQGAEGYTF.

The count of this clone is one. The chain is built from TRBV19 and TRBJ2-7, with D uncertain. The CDR3 is 17 residues long. V lost 3 bases and J lost 0, with 18 bases in between. The germline gives CDR1 LNHDA, CDR2 SQIVND (reference sequence). CDR3 bases: TGTGCCAGTAGTATTAGCTCAAGAGGACGGTACTCCTACGAGCAGTACTTC. Its translation is CASSISSRGRYSYEQYF.

For this clone: Other DNA variants within this sample encode the same CDR3. The chain combines TRBV28 with TRBJ2-1; D is perhaps TRBD2 (6 bases). CDR1 is MDHEN and CDR2 is SYDVKM in the germline V gene. Trimming took off 4 bases at V and 0 bases at J, with 7 bases between the two ends. There are 14 residues in the CDR3. The CDR3 nucleotides read TGTGCCAGCAGTTCCGGGGGCTCCTACAATGAGCAGTTCTTC. Translation gives CASSSGGSYNEQFF.